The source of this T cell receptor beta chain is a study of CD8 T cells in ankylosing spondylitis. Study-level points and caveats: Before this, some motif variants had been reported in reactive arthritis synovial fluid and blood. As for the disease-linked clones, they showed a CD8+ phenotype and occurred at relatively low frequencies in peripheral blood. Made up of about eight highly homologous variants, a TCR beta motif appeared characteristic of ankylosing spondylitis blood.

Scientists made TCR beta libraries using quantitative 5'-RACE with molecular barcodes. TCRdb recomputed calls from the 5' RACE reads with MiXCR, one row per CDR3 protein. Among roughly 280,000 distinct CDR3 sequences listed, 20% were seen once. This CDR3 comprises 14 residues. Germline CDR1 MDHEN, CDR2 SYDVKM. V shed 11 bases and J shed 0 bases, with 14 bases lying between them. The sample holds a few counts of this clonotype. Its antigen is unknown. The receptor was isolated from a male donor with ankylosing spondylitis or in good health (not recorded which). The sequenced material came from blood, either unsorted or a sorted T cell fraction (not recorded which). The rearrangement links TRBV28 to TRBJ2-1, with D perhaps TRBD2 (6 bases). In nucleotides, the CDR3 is TGTGCCTGCCGTGGGGGAGGCTCCTACAATGAGCAGTTCTTC. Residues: CACRGGGSYNEQFF. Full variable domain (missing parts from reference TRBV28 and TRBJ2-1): DVKVTQSSRYLVKRTGEKVFLECVQDMDHENMFWYRQDPGLGLRLIYFSYDVKMKEKGDIPEGYSVSREKKERFSLILESASTNQTSMYLCACRGGGSYNEQFFGPGTRLTVL.